The present T cell receptor beta chain was sequenced within a study of persistence of HIV-infected CD4 T cells. Germline V lookup: CDR1 SGHKS, CDR2 YYEKEE (reference sequence). This CDR3 region has 13 residues. V lost 4 bases and J lost 0, with 6 bases in between. Study-wide findings and caveats: The rare CMV-responding cells with HIV-1 proviruses were not separately TCR-sequenced.

In the case of this clone: Its cognate antigen is unknown.

Lysates of CMV-infected fibroblasts at approximately 10 ug/mL stimulated these cells. Memory cells lacking CD40L and CD69 with high CD45RO were sorted. Donors had CD4+ T cell counts above 400 cells/uL and were CMV-seropositive. Sequencing used immunoSEQ version 4 in survey mode. Here immunoSEQ multiplex PCR was the method, and the copy in TCRdb shows in-frame clones only, minus some. Seen here are some 28,000 clones, roughly four fifths observed once, and the top ten hold 3.5% to 5%. The rearrangement links TRBV5-5 to TRBJ2-3; D possibly corresponds to TRBD2 (6 bases). Source: CD4+ T cells sorted from PBMCs after approximately 19-hour stimulation, taken from a patient who received antiretroviral therapy. The TCR originated in an adult man with HIV who was CMV-seropositive. CDR3: CASSRGSTDTQYF. The CDR3 bases are TGTGCCAGCAGCCGGGGGAGCACAGATACGCAGTATTTT.